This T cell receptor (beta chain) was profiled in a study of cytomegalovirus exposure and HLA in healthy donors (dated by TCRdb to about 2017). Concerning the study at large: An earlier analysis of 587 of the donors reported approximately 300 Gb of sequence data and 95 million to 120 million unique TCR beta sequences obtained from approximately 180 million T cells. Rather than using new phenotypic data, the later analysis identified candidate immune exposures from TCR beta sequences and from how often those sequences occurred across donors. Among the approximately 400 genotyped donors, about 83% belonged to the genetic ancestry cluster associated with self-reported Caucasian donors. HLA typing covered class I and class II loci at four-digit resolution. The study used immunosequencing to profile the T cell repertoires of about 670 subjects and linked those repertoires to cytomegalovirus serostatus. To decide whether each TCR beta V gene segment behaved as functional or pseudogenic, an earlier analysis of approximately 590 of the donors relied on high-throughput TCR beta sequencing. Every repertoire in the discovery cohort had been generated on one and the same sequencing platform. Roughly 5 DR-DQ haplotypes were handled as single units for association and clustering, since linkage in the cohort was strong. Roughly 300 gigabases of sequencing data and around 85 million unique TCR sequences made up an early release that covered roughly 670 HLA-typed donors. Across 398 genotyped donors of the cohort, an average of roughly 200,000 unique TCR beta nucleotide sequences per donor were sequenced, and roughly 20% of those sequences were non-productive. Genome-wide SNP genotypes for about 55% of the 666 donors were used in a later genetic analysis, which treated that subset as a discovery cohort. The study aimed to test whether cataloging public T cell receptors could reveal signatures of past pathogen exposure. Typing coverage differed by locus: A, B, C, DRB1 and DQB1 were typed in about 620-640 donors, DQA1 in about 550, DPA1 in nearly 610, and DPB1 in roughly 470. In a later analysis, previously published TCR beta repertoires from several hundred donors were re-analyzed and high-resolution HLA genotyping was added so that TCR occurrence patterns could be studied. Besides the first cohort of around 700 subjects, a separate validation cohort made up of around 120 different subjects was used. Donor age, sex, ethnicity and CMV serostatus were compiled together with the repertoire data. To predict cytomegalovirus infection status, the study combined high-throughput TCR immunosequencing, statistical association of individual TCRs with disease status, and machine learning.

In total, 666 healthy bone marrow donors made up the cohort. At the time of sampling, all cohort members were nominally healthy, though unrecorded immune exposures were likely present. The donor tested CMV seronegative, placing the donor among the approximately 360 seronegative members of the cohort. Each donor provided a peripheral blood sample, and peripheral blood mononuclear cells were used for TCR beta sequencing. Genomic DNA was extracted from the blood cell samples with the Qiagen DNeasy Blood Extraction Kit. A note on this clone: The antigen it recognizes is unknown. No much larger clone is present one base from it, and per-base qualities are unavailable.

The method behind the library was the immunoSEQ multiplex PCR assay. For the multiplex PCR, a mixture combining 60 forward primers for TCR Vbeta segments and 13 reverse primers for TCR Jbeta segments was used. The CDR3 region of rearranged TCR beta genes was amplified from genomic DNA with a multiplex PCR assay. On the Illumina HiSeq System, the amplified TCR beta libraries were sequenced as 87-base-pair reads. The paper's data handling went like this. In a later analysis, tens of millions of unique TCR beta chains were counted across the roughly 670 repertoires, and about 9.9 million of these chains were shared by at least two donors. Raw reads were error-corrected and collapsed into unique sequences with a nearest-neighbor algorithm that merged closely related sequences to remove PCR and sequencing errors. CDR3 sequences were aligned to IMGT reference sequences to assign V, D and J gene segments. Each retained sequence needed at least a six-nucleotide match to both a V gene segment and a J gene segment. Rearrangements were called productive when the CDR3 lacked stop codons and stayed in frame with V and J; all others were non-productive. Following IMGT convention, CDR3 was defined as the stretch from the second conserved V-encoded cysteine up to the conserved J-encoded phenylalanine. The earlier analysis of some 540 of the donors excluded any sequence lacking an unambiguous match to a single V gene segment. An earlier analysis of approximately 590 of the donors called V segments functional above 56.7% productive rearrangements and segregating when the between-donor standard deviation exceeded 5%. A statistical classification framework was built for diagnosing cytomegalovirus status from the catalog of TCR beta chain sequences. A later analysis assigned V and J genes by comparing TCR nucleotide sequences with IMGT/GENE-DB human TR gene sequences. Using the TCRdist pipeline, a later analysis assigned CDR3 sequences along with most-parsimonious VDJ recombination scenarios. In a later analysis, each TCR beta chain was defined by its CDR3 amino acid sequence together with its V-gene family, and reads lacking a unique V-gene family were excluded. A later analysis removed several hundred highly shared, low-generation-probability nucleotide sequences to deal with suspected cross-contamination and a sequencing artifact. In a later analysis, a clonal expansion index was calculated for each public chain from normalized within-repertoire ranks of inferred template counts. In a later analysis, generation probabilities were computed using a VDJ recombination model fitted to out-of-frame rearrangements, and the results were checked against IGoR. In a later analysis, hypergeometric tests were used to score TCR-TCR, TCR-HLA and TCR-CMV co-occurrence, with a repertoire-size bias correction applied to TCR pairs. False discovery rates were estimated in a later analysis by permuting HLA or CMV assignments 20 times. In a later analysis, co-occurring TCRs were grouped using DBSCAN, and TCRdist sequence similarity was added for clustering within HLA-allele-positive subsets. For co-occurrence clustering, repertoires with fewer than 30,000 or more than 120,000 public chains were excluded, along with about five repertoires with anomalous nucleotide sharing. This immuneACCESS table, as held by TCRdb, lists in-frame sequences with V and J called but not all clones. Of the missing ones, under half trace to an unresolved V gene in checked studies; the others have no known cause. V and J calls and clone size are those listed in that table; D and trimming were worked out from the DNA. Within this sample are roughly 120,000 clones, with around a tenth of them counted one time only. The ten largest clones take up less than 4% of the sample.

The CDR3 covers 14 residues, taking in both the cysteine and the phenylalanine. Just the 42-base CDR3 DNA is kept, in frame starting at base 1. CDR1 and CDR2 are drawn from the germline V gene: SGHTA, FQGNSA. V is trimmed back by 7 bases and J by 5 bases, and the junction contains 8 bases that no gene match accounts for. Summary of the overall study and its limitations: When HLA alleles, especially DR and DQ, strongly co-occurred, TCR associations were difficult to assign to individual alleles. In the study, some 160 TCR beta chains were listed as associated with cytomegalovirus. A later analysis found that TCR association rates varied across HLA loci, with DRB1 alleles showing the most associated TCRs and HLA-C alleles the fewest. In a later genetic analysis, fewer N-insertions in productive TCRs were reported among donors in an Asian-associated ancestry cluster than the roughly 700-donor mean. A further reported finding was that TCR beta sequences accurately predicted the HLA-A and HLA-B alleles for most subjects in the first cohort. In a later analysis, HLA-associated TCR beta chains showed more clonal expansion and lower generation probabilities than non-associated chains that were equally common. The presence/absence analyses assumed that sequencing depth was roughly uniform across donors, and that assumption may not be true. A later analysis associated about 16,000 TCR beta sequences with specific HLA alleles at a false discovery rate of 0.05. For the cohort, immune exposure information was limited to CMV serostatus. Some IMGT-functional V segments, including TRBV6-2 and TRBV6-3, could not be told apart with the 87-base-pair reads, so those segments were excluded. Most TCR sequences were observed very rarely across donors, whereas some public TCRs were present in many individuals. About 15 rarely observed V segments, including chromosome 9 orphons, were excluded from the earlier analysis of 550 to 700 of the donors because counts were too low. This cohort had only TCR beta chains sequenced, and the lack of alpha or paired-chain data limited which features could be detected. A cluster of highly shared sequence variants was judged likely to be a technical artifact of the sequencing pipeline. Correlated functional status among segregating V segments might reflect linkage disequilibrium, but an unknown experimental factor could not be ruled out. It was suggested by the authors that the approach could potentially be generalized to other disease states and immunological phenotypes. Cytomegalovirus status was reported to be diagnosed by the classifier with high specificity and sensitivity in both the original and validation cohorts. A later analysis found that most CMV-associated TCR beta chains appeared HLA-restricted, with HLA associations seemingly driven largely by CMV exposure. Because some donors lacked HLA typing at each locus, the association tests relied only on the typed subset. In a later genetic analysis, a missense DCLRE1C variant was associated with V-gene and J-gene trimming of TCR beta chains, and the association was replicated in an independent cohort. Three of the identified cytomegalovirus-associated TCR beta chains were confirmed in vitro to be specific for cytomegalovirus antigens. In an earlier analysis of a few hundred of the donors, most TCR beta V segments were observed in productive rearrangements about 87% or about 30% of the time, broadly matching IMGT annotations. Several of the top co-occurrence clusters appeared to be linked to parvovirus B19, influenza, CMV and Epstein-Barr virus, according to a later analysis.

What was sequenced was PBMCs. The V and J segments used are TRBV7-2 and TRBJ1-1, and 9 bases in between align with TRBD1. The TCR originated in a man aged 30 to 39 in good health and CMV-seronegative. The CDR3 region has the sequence CASTLTGGPTEAFF. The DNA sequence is TGTGCCAGCACCCTGACAGGGGGGCCAACTGAAGCTTTCTTT.